What follows are 14 T cell receptor beta chains derived from one specimen sequenced in a study of post-analysis software for immune sequencing data. These receptors have no identified antigens. Unique molecular identifiers had been added to the TCR beta cDNA libraries. TCRdb re-analysed the PCR reads in MiXCR, keeping a single row per CDR3 protein. The sample consists of some 800,000 distinct CDR3 sequences, about half of them appearing once. Study-wide results and caveats: In patients, 4 to 6 TRBV segments were more frequent than in controls, with TRBV5-6, TRBV5-1 and TRBV20-1 among them.

The sample consisted of blood. Receptor source: a girl between 5 and 17 years old with multiple sclerosis.

The table lists this clonotype with a few counts. The V gene is TRBV27, the J gene TRBJ2-7; D gene uncertain. The germline gives CDR1 MNHEY, CDR2 SMNVEV (reference sequence). There are 13 residues in the CDR3. V shed 8 bases and J shed 3 bases, with 14 bases lying between them. The DNA for the CDR3 is TGTGCCAGCTCTGGACCTTATATCTACGAGCAGTACTTC. Its translation is CASSGPYIYEQYF.

This clonotype was seen only a few times. One end of the junction does not line up with germline, which may come from a read error. V gene TRBV12-3 or TRBV12-4 combines with J gene TRBJ1-5; D gene ambiguous. This CDR3 spans 12 amino acids. This chain's CDR3 is CASSSSYQPQHF. CDR3 in DNA: TGTGCCAGCAGTTCTAGCTATCAGCCCCAGCATTTT.

V is TRBV7-6 and J is TRBJ2-3; weak D call: TRBD2 (6 bases). The CDR3 runs 16 residues. The germline V and J ends were trimmed by 5 bases and 3 bases, with 18 bases remaining between them. Germline V gene sequence: CDR1 SGHVS, CDR2 FNYEAQ. The CDR3 DNA reads as TGTGCCAGCAGCCCTGACCGGAGGGCCGGGACAGATACGCAGTATTTT. The encoded protein is CASSPDRRAGTDTQYF. The full variable domain, rest sourced from reference TRBV7-6 and TRBJ2-3, is GAGVSQSPRYKVTKRGQDVALRCDPISGHVSLYWYRQALGQGPEFLTYFNYEAQQDKSGLPNDRFSAERPEGSISTLTIQRTEQRDSAMYRCASSPDRRAGTDTQYFGPGTRLTVL.

This clonotype appeared a few times. The J gene is TRBJ2-5, the V gene TRBV6-4; D is ambiguous. The DNA end is more similar to TRBJ2-7, so the J call may be wrong. Germline CDR1 MRHNA, CDR2 SNTAGT. This CDR3 has 11 amino acids. In DNA, the CDR3 is TGTGTTTTCCAACTCGACCACGAGCAGTACTTC. It yields the protein CVFQLDHEQYF.

A few counts support this clonotype. The chain recombines TRBV12-3 or TRBV12-4 with TRBJ2-3, with 7 bases aligning to TRBD2. V gave up 7 bases and J gave up 0 bases; unmatched junction bases: 7. The length of the CDR3 is 15 residues. The CDR3 protein is CASTFGLVSTDTQYF. In nucleotides, the CDR3 is TGTGCCAGCACTTTTGGACTAGTGAGCACAGATACGCAGTATTTT.

The sample holds one count of this clonotype. The chain carries TRBV5-1 and TRBJ2-1; 8 bases align to TRBD2. J gave up 0 bases and V 0 bases, and 8 bases lay outside the gene matches. Germline CDR1 reads SGHRS; CDR2 reads YFSETQ. The CDR3 has 18 amino acids. The CDR3, as DNA: TGCGCCAGCAGCTTGGGTGCAGCGGGAGCTATCTCCTACAATGAGCAGTTCTTC. It translates to CASSLGAAGAISYNEQFF.

This clonotype was detected only once. The chain combines TRBV7-8 with TRBJ2-7, with 9 nucleotides matching TRBD1. Germline CDR1 reads SGHVS; CDR2 reads FQNEAQ. The ends lost 1 base at V and 6 bases at J; junction bases unmatched: 7. This CDR3 comprises 15 residues. CDR3 loop: CASSLEGQGGGEQYF. CDR3 sequence (DNA): TGTGCCAGCAGCTTAGAGGGACAGGGTGGAGGCGAGCAGTACTTC.

This clonotype was seen more than once but under ten times. The chain couples TRBV5-1 to TRBJ1-2; a possible D gene is TRBD1 (5 bases). The CDR3 consists of 14 residues. Germline lookup yields CDR1 SGHRS and CDR2 YFSETQ. Trimming pared 4 bases from V and 5 bases from J, leaving 15 bases between. The CDR3 nucleotides read TGCGCCAGCAGCCCCCTGGACAAGGATTATGGCTACACCTTC. It codes for CASSPLDKDYGYTF.

This clonotype appeared once. The rearrangement joins TRBV29-1 to TRBJ2-2, with D possibly being TRBD1 (6 bases). The CDR3 is 12 residues long. V shed 6 bases and J shed 5 bases, with 10 bases lying between them. Germline CDR1 reads SQVTM; CDR2 reads ANQGSEA. CDR3 bases: TGCAGCGTCCCGGACAGAACCGGGGAGCTGTTTTTT. This gives the protein CSVPDRTGELFF.

V and J are TRBV7-3 and TRBJ2-1; D is undetermined. The CDR3 extends over 13 amino acids. Trimming removed 2 bases at V and 5 bases at J, with 7 bases between. Germline loops: CDR1 SGHTA, CDR2 FQGTGA. The CDR3 bases are TGTGCCAGCAGCTTACAGGAAAACAATGAGCAGTTCTTC. It encodes CASSLQENNEQFF.

This sequence joins TRBV27 and TRBJ2-5; a weak D match, TRBD2 (6 bases). This CDR3 comprises 12 residues. CDR1 is MNHEY, CDR2 SMNVEV, per germline (reference sequence). The V and J ends lost 3 bases and 7 bases respectively, with 9 bases between them. The CDR3 DNA follows: TGTGCCAGCAGTTTTCAGGGAGGGACCCAGTACTTC. Translating it yields CASSFQGGTQYF.

This chain uses TRBV7-2 with TRBJ1-1; 7 bases fit TRBD1. Germline V gene lookup returns CDR1 SGHTA and CDR2 FQGNSA. The CDR3 consists of 12 residues. CDR3 protein: CATGQPNTEAFF. For the CDR3, the DNA is TGTGCTACGGGACAGCCGAACACTGAAGCTTTCTTT.

V usage is TRBV25-1 and J usage is TRBJ1-1, with a weak D call TRBD1 (6 bases). This CDR3 is built from 14 residues. Trimming stripped 0 bases from V and 6 bases from J, with 11 bases between. Germline V gene data show CDR1 as MGHDK and CDR2 as SYGVNS. CDR3 residues: CASSEYWDIAEAFF. CDR3 sequence (DNA): TGTGCCAGCAGTGAATATTGGGACATTGCTGAAGCTTTCTTT.

The V and J genes are TRBV12-3 or TRBV12-4 and TRBJ2-1; possibly TRBD1 for D (6 bases). V gave up 5 bases and J gave up 0 bases, with 11 bases separating them. The CDR3 is 15 residues long. This chain's CDR3 is CASSPRGASYNEQFF. The CDR3 DNA follows: TGTGCCAGCAGTCCCAGGGGTGCCTCCTACAATGAGCAGTTCTTC.